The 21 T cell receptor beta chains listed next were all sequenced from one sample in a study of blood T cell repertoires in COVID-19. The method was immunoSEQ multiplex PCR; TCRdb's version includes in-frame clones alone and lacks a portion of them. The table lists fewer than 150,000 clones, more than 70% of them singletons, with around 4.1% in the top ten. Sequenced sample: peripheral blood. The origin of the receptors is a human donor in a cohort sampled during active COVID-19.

Written as DNA, the CDR3 is TGTGCCAGTAGTCCAGGACAGGGAGGGGGGGGCACAGATACGCAGTATTTT. Translating gives CASSPGQGGGGTDTQYF. The chain joins TRBV19 to TRBJ2-3; D might be TRBD1 (8 bases). Germline lookup yields CDR1 LNHDA and CDR2 SQIVND (reference sequence). The V and J ends lost 5 bases and 1 base respectively, with 19 bases between them. The CDR3 covers 17 residues.

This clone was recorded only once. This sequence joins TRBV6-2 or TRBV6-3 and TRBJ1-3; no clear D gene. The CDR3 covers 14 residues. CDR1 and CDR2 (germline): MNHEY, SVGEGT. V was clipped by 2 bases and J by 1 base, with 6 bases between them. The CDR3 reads CASSYGESGNTIYF. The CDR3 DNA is TGTGCCAGCAGTTACGGGGAGTCTGGAAACACCATATATTTT.

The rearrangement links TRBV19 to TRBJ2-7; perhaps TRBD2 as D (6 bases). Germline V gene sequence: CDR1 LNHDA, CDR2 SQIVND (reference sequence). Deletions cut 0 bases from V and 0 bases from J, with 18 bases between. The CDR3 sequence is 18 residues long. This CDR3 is CASSIDRTSGLSSYEQYF. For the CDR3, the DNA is TGTGCCAGTAGTATAGATCGAACCAGCGGGTTGAGCTCCTACGAGCAGTACTTC. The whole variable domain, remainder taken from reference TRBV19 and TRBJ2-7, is DGGITQSPKYLFRKEGQNVTLSCEQNLNHDAMYWYRQDPGQGLRLIYYSQIVNDFQKGDIAEGYSVSREKKESFPLTVTSAQKNPTAFYLCASSIDRTSGLSSYEQYFGPGTRLTVT.

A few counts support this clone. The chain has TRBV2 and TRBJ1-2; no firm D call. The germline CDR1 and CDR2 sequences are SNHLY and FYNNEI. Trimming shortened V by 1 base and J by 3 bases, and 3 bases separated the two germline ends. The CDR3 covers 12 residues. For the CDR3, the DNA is TGTGCCAGCAGTGAAGGAGACTATGGCTACACCTTC. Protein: CASSEGDYGYTF.

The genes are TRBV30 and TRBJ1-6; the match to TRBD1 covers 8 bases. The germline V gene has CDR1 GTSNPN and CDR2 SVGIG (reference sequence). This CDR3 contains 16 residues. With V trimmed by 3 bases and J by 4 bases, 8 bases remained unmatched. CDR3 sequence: CAWRRQGRVYNSPLHF. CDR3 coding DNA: TGTGCCTGGAGGAGACAGGGGAGGGTTTATAATTCACCCCTCCACTTT.

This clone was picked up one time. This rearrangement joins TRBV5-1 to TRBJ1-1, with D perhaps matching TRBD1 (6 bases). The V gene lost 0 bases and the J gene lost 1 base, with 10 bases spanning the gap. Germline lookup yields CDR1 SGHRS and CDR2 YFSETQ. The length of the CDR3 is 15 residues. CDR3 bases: TGCGCCAGCAGCTTGGCTGCCAGGGGGAACACTGAAGCTTTCTTT. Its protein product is CASSLAARGNTEAFF.

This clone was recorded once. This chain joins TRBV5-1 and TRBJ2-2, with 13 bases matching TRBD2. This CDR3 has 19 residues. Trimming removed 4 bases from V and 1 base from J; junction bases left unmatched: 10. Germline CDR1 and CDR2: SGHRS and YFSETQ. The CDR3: CASSHTRTSGSRNTGELFF. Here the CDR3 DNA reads TGCGCCAGCAGCCATACCCGGACTAGCGGGAGTAGGAACACCGGGGAGCTGTTTTTT.

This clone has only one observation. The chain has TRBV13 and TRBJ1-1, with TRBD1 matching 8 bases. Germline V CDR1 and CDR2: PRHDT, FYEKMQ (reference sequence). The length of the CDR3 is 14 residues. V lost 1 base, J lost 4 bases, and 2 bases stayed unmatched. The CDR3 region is CASSLAGGITEAFF. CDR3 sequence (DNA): TGTGCCAGCAGCTTAGCAGGGGGCATCACTGAAGCTTTCTTT.

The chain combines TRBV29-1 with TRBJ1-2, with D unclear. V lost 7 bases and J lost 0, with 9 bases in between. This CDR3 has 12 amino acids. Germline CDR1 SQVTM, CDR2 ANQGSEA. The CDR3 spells CSAVNTNYGYTF. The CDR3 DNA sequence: TGCAGCGCTGTGAACACTAACTATGGCTACACCTTC.

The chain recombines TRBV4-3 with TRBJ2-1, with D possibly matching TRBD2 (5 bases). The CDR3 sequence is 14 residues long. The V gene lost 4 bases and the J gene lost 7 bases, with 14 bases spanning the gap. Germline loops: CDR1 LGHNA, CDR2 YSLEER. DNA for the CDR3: TGCGCCAGCAGCCGCGGGCCCCCCGGGAATGAGCAGTTCTTC. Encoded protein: CASSRGPPGNEQFF.

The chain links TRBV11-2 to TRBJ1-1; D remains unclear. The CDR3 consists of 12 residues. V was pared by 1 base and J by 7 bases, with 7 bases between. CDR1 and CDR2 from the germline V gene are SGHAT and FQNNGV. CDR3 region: CASSLARYEAFF. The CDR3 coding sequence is TGTGCCAGCAGCTTAGCCCGGTATGAAGCTTTCTTT.

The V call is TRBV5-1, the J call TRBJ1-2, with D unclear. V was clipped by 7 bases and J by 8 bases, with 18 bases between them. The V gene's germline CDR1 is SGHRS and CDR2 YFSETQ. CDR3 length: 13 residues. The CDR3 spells CASSRESPGGYTF. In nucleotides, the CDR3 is TGCGCCAGCTCCCGCGAGTCTCCGGGGGGCTACACCTTC.

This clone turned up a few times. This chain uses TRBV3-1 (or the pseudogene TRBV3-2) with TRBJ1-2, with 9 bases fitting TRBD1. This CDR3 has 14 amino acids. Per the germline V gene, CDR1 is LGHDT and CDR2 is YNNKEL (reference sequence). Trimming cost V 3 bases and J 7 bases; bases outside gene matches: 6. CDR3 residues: CASSHRTGGTGYTF. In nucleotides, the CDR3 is TGTGCCAGCAGCCATCGCACAGGGGGCACTGGCTACACCTTC.

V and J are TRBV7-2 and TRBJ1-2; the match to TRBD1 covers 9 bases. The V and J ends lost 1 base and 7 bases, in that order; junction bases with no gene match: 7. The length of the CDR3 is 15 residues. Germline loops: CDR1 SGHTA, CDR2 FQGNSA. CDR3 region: CASSLEAQGAGGYTF. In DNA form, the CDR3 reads TGTGCCAGCAGCTTAGAAGCACAGGGGGCCGGTGGCTACACCTTC.

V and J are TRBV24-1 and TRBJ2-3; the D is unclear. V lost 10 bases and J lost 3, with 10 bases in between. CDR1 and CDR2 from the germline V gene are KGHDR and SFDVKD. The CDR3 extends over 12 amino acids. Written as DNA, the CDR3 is TGTGCCACTAGTACGGGTACAGATACGCAGTATTTT. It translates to CATSTGTDTQYF.

The CDR3 loop is CARAYSNQPQHF. In DNA, the CDR3 is TGTGCCAGGGCTTATAGCAATCAGCCCCAGCATTTT. The chain uses TRBV6-5 and TRBJ1-5; no reliable D call. CDR3 length: 12 residues. The V and J ends lost 9 bases and 0 bases respectively, with 6 bases between them. Germline CDR1 is MNHEY and CDR2 is SVGAGI.

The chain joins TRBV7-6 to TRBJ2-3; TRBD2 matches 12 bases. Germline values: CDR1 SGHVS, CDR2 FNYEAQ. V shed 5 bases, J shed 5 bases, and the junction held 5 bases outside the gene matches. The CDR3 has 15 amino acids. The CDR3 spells CASSRLAGAVDTQYF. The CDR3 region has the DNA TGTGCCAGCAGCAGACTAGCGGGGGCGGTAGATACGCAGTATTTT.

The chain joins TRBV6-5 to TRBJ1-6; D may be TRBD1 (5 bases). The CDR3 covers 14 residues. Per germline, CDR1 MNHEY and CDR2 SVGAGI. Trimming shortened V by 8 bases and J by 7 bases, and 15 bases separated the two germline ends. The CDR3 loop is CASEVGQGNSPLHF. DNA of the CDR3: TGTGCCAGCGAAGTAGGGCAGGGAAATTCACCCCTCCACTTT.

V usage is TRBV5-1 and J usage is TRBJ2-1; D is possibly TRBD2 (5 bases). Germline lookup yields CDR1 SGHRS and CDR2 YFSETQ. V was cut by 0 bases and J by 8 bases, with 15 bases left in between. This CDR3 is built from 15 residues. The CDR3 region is CASSLEASPVHEQFF. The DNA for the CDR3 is TGCGCCAGCAGCTTGGAGGCTAGCCCTGTCCATGAGCAGTTCTTC.

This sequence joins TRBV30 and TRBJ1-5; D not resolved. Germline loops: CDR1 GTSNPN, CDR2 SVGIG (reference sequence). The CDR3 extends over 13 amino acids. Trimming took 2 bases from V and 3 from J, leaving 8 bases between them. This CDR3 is CAWSLDLNQPQHF. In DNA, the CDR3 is TGTGCCTGGAGTCTAGATCTCAATCAGCCCCAGCATTTT.

DNA for the CDR3: TGTGCCAGCAGTCCCAGACTGGATCGAAAGGAGCAGTACGTC. It is translated as CASSPRLDRKEQYV. This chain joins TRBV6-6 and TRBJ2-7; D gene unclear. V lost 5 bases, J lost 7 bases, and 18 bases lay in between. CDR1 is MNHNY and CDR2 is SVGAGI in the germline V gene (reference sequence). This CDR3 is 14 amino acids long.